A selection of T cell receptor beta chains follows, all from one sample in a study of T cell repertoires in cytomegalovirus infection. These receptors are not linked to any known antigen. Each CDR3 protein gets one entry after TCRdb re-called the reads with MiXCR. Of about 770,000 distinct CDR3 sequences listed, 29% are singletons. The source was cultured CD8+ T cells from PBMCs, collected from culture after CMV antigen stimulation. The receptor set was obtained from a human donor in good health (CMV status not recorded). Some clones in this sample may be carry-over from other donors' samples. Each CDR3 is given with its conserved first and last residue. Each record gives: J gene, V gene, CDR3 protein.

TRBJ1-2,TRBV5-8,CASSLGGPGQAAFYYGYTF
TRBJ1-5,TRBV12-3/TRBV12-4,CASSLGGRQPQHF
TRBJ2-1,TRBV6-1,CASRRGSGDWGEQFF
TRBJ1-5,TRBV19,CASMAGDPSNQPQHF
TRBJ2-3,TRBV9,CASSARNPDTQYF
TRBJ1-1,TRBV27,CASSLGATYEAFF
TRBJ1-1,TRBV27,CASSWYGGSSTEAFF
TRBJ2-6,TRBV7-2,CASSFRDMGPSGANVLTF
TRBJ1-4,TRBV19,CASSKLEEGEKLFF
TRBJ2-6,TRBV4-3,CASSQDWGAGANVLTF
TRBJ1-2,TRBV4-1,CASSQDGGQGVGGYTF
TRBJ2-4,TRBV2,CANRATGGAKNIQYF
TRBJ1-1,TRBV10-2,CASSLRIEKTGFNTEAFF
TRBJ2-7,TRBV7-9,CASSANTGAYEQYF
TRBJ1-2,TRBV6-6,CASSYSVGLNYGYTF
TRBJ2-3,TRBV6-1,CASSTGQTDTQYF
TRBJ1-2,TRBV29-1,CSVETRGGYTF
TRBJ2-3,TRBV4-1,CASSPAPGNTDTQYF
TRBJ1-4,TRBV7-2,CASSSSESQTNEKLFF
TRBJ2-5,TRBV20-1,CSAFEDQGLAGVGETQYF
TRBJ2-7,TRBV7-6,CASSLSEVYEQYF
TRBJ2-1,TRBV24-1,CATSDLSGSYNEQFF
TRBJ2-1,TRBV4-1,CASSQDYRVSYNEQFF
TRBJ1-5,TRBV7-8,CASSPEGDQPQHF
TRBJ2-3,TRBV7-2,CASSPEKIRITDTQYF
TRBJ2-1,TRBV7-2,CASSLTLRVSYNEQFF
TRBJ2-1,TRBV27,CASSLSPTVGSYNEQFF
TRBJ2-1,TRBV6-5,CASSWDRDGGEQFF
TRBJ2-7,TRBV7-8,CASSHWDSNIEQYF
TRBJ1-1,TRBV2,CASSARGGRGTEAFF
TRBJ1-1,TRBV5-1,CASSFQGKAFF
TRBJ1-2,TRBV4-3,CASSQGGGLLFGYTF
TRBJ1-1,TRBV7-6,CASSLAQGQNTEAFF
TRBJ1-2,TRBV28,CASSTNLGRLEYGYTF
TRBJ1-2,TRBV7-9,CATDRAYGYTF
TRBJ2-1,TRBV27,CASSYSDVYNEQFF
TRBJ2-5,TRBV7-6,CASSSPIRDLNRETQYF
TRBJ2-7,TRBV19,CASSFSRGEQYF
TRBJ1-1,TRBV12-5,CASGFKVDATEAFF
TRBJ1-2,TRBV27,CASSPLDLLNYGYTF
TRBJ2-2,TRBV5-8,CASTWGSGGSNTGELFF
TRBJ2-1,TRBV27,CASTMGGAPYNEQFF
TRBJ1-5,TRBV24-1,CATSDRGTQGWLSSNQPQHF
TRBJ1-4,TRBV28,CAATDEGLTNEKLFF
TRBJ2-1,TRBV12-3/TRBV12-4,CASTGLAVYNEQFF
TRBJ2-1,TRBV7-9,CASSSSNEQFF
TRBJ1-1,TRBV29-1,CSVLKGAEAFF
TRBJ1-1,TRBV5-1,CASSLGDLNTEAFF
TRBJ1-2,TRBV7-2,CASSLARAFGYGYTF
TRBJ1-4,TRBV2,CASSPGQNNEKLFF
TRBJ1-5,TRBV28,CASSLTTSNQPQHF